Listed here are 2 T cell receptor beta chains from one sample, sequenced in a study of spatial heterogeneity in lung cancer. From the 5' RACE reads, TCRdb called clonotypes with MiXCR, one entry per CDR3 protein. The sample consists of fewer than 45,000 distinct CDR3 sequences, roughly 10% of them appearing once. Indicated time point: blood at routine non-recurrence follow-up after resection. Source: PBMCs, taken at follow-up. Receptors originate from a female donor with early-stage non-small cell lung cancer.

This clonotype showed up just once. The V and J genes are TRBV5-1 and TRBJ1-3; D not certain. Germline-derived CDR1 and CDR2 are SGHRS and YFSETQ. This CDR3 contains 18 residues. Trimming took 0 bases from V and 0 from J, leaving 16 bases between them. The CDR3 here is CASSLGTAGSLSGNTIYF. The CDR3 DNA follows: TGCGCCAGCAGCTTGGGGACGGCCGGATCTCTCTCTGGAAACACCATATATTTT. Complete variable domain (other parts from reference TRBV5-1 and TRBJ1-3): KAGVTQTPRYLIKTRGQQVTLSCSPISGHRSVSWYQQTPGQGLQFLFEYFSETQRNKGNFPGRFSGRQFSNSRSEMNVSTLELGDSALYLCASSLGTAGSLSGNTIYFGEGSWLTVV.

In its sample, this clonotype was seen a few times. The rearrangement uses TRBV19 and TRBJ2-7; 7 nucleotides align to TRBD1. Germline lookup yields CDR1 LNHDA and CDR2 SQIVND (reference sequence). After removal of 3 bases from V and 0 bases from J, the junction contained 2 bases not matched to a gene. The CDR3 has 14 amino acids. In DNA, the CDR3 is TGTGCCAGTAGTATGGGACAGAACTCCTACGAGCAGTACTTC. Translation: CASSMGQNSYEQYF.